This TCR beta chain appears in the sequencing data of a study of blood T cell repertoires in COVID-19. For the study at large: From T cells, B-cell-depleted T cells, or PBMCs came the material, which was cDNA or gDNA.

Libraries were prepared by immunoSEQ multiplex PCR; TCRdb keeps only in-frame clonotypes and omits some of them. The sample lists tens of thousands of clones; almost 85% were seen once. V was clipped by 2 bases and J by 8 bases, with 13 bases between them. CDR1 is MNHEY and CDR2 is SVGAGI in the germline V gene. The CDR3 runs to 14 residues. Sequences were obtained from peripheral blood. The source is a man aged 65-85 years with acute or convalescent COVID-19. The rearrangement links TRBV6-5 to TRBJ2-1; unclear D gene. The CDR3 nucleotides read TGTGCCAGCAGTTACGGCGGAAGCAGCGATGAGCAGTTCTTC. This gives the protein CASSYGGSSDEQFF.